A single sample is the source of the 18 T cell receptor beta chains below, sequenced in a study of T cell repertoires in cytomegalovirus infection. TCRdb reprocessed the reads with MiXCR, giving one entry per CDR3 protein. The sample comprises approximately 990,000 distinct CDR3 sequences, around 29% of which are singletons, and over 13% rests with the top ten. For these receptors, no antigen is known. Here the sequenced sample was cultured CD8+ T cells from PBMCs, taken from culture after CMV antigen stimulation. The receptors shown here come from a human donor in good health (CMV status not recorded). Some clones in this sample may be carry-over from other donors' samples.

The chain employs TRBV12-5 and TRBJ1-2; 9 nucleotides agree with TRBD1. CDR3 size: 15 residues. Per germline, CDR1 LGHNT and CDR2 FRNRAP. The V and J ends lost 7 bases and 2 bases, in that order; junction bases with no gene match: 8. This CDR3 is CASDPSTGGNYGYTF. The CDR3 region has the DNA TGTGCTAGTGACCCTTCGACAGGGGGAAACTATGGCTACACCTTC.

This clonotype was seen more than once but under ten times. The chain uses TRBV14 and TRBJ1-1; perhaps TRBD1 as D (5 bases). The V gene lost 0 bases and the J gene lost 11 bases, with 13 bases spanning the gap. The CDR3 is 13 residues long. CDR1 and CDR2 from the germline V gene are SGHDN and FVKESK. As DNA, the CDR3 is TGTGCCAGCAGCCAAGACAGGGCTTTTAGGGCTTTCTTT. As protein: CASSQDRAFRAFF.

The chain couples TRBV11-2 to TRBJ2-1; D gene uncertain. The CDR3 contains 10 residues. CDR1 and CDR2 from the germline V gene are SGHAT and FQNNGV. Trimming cost V 6 bases and J 10 bases, with 7 bases left between them. This CDR3 reads CASRGAEQFF. CDR3 coding DNA: TGTGCCAGCAGAGGAGCGGAGCAGTTCTTC.

This clonotype was counted between two and nine times. The CDR3 nucleotides read TGTGCCATCCAGGACTGGGACGAGACCCAGTACTTC. Translation: CAIQDWDETQYF. V and J are TRBV10-3 and TRBJ2-5; perhaps D is TRBD1 or TRBD2 (5 bases each). The CDR3 has 12 residues. In germline, CDR1 is ENHRY, CDR2 SYGVKD. Trimming took 8 bases from V and 5 from J, leaving 12 bases between them.

In this sample, this clonotype turned up a few times. The chain employs TRBV2 and TRBJ1-4; tentative D call: TRBD1 (6 bases). Germline lookup yields CDR1 SNHLY and CDR2 FYNNEI. V lost 6 bases and J 2 bases, leaving 25 bases between the germline ends. CDR3 length: 19 amino acids. CDR3 protein: CASSYPLQGGEGTNEKLFF. The CDR3 DNA follows: TGTGCCAGCAGCTACCCTTTACAGGGAGGGGAGGGGACTAATGAAAAACTGTTTTTT.

The count of this clonotype is one. The chain links TRBV20-1 to TRBJ2-7; the D gene is possibly TRBD1 (5 bases). In germline, CDR1 is DFQATT, CDR2 SNEGSKA (reference sequence). This CDR3 has 13 amino acids. Trimming cost V 4 bases and J 0 bases, with 10 bases left between them. The CDR3 region has the DNA TGCAGTGCTATCCCTGACAGCTCCTACGAGCAGTACTTC. Translating gives CSAIPDSSYEQYF.

This chain connects TRBV6-8 to TRBJ1-4; D gene ambiguous. The CDR3 has 14 amino acids. V was clipped by 2 bases and J by 4 bases, with 8 bases between them. CDR1 and CDR2 from the germline V gene are MNHGY and SAAAGT. CDR3 region: CASSYAGDNEKLFF. Written as DNA, the CDR3 is TGTGCCAGCAGTTACGCGGGAGATAATGAAAAACTGTTTTTT.

The V and J genes are TRBV6-8 and TRBJ1-1; D ambiguous. The length of the CDR3 is 18 residues. V shed 0 bases and J shed 0 bases, with 17 bases lying between them. CDR1 MNHGY and CDR2 SAAAGT come from the germline V gene. Here the CDR3 reads CASSYSSVLDLMNTEAFF. CDR3 nucleotide sequence: TGTGCCAGCAGTTACTCGTCGGTCCTCGACCTTATGAACACTGAAGCTTTCTTT.

The genes are TRBV7-1 and TRBJ2-2; tentative D call: TRBD1 (6 bases). TRBV7-1 has ORF status, its function being uncertain. V was trimmed by 6 bases and J by 1 base, leaving 12 bases between them. The CDR3 spans 15 residues. In DNA form, the CDR3 reads TGTGCCAGCAGGGCCCCGACAGGGAACACCGGGGAGCTGTTTTTT. Translated, it gives CASRAPTGNTGELFF.

V and J are TRBV10-3 and TRBJ1-1; D might be TRBD1 (5 bases). The ends were cut back, 2 bases at V and 4 bases at J, with 11 bases in the middle. CDR1 and CDR2 (germline): ENHRY, SYGVKD. This CDR3 spans 14 amino acids. CDR3: CAISEKGRGTEAFF. The CDR3 bases are TGTGCCATCAGTGAGAAGGGGAGGGGCACTGAAGCTTTCTTT.

V is TRBV27 and J is TRBJ2-5; D gene unclear. Germline-derived CDR1 and CDR2 are MNHEY and SMNVEV (reference sequence). The CDR3 is 13 residues long. V was clipped by 4 bases and J by 2 bases, with 8 bases between them. The CDR3 region has the DNA TGTGCCAGCAGTTCAGTGCGTCAAGAGACCCAGTACTTC. It is translated as CASSSVRQETQYF.

V gene TRBV10-3 combines with J gene TRBJ1-2, with D uncertain. Trimming took off 0 bases at V and 4 bases at J, with 6 bases between the two ends. Germline lookup yields CDR1 ENHRY and CDR2 SYGVKD. CDR3 length equals 13 residues. CDR3 region: CAISESAGYGYTF. CDR3 nucleotides: TGTGCCATCAGTGAGTCGGCAGGCTATGGCTACACCTTC.

V usage is TRBV27 and J usage is TRBJ1-1; 7 nucleotides match TRBD1. The CDR3 sequence is 15 residues long. CDR1 is MNHEY, CDR2 SMNVEV, per germline (reference sequence). Trimming at V came to 3 bases and at J to 5 bases, leaving 9 bases not matched to a gene. The CDR3 DNA reads TGTGCCAGCAGTTTTCTCGACAGGGTTGGGACTGAAGCTTTCTTT. Its translation: CASSFLDRVGTEAFF.

This clonotype has more than one count but fewer than ten. This chain joins TRBV28 and TRBJ2-1; tentatively, D is TRBD1 or TRBD2 (5 bases each). CDR1 and CDR2 (germline): MDHEN, SYDVKM. CDR3 length equals 14 residues. The germline V and J ends were trimmed by 6 bases and 0 bases, with 9 bases remaining between them. The CDR3 is CASSTGHSYNEQFF. The DNA of the CDR3 is TGTGCCAGCAGCACGGGGCACTCCTACAATGAGCAGTTCTTC.

V and J are TRBV7-9 and TRBJ2-7; unclear D gene. The germline V gene encodes CDR1 SEHNR and CDR2 FQNEAQ (reference sequence). This CDR3 is built from 14 residues. The germline V and J ends were trimmed by 1 base and 2 bases, with 9 bases remaining between them. The CDR3 loop is CASSLDDKAYEQYV. The DNA for the CDR3 is TGTGCCAGCAGCTTAGACGACAAGGCCTACGAGCAGTACGTC.

The table lists this clonotype with a few counts. J is TRBJ1-1 and V is TRBV4-1; D might be TRBD1 (5 bases). V lost 1 base and J lost 1, with 10 bases in between. From germline, CDR1 is MGHRA and CDR2 YSYEKL. This CDR3 is built from 15 residues. The CDR3 is CASSQGRGRNTEAFF. The CDR3 DNA reads TGCGCCAGCAGCCAAGGCCGGGGCCGGAACACTGAAGCTTTCTTT.

In its sample, this clonotype was seen a few times. CDR3: CASSTRTGNFYEQYF. The CDR3 DNA follows: TGTGCCAGCAGCACCCGGACAGGGAACTTCTACGAGCAGTACTTC. The gene calls are TRBV5-5 and TRBJ2-7; 8 nucleotides agree with TRBD1. From germline, CDR1 is SGHKS and CDR2 YYEKEE (reference sequence). The CDR3 is made up of 15 amino acids. With 4 bases clipped from V and 3 bases from J, the junction kept 9 bases outside the gene matches.

This clonotype turned up a few times. This sequence joins TRBV5-1 and TRBJ2-7, with TRBD1 matching 8 bases. V was clipped by 0 bases and J by 0 bases; unmatched bases: 5. Germline V lookup: CDR1 SGHRS, CDR2 YFSETQ. This CDR3 is 16 amino acids long. In nucleotides, the CDR3 is TGCGCCAGCAGCTTGGGGGACAGGTTGCCCTCCTACGAGCAGTACTTC. Its translation: CASSLGDRLPSYEQYF.